The entry that follows covers one T cell receptor (beta chain) sequence. Profiling relied on immunoSEQ multiplex PCR, and the TCRdb table lists in-frame clones only, not all of them. The data show 360,000 or so clones, around 86% seen once. Symptom resolution, clearance, or two negative PCRs marked the recovered donors of Cohort 3. This specimen comes from a study of blood T cell repertoires in COVID-19. Overall study: Samples of COVID-19 (acute and convalescent) were obtained from the United States, Italy and Spain.

The length of the CDR3 is 15 residues. Unmatched junction bases numbered 10, after V lost 5 bases and J lost 5 bases. From germline, CDR1 is MNHEY and CDR2 SVGEGT. The rearrangement joins TRBV6-2 or TRBV6-3 to TRBJ2-5; 8 nucleotides match TRBD2. The source material was PBMCs or T cells enriched from blood (not recorded which). The TCR was taken from a woman aged 45-65 years who had recovered from COVID-19. The CDR3: CASSGNGGARETQYF. The CDR3 DNA sequence: TGTGCCAGCAGTGGAAACGGGGGGGCCAGGGAGACCCAGTACTTC.